This TCR beta chain was obtained from a study of persistence of HIV-infected CD4 T cells (dated by TCRdb to the early 2020s). Some background on the complete study: The study isolated CMV- and HIV-1 Gag-responding CD4+ T cells from ART-treated individuals to examine antigen-driven clonal expansion of HIV-1-infected cells. Peripheral blood samples of up to about 180 mL were collected at multiple time points, except for a couple of participants, who underwent leukapheresis at a single time point. The median time participants had been on suppressive ART was 7 to 9 years. For the TCR cluster analysis across participants, about 8 participants were included for CMV and about 7 participants for Gag. The clonality of all cells in each sorted population was measured by TCRbeta sequencing, and the clonality of infected cells was measured by proviral sequencing.

V is reduced by 10 bases and J by 7 bases, leaving a spacing of 14 bases between them. The CDR3 starts with the cysteine, ends with the phenylalanine, and has 13 residues. This entry keeps only the CDR3 DNA: 39 bases, framed from base 1. The germline V gene supplies CDR1 MNHEY and CDR2 SVGAGI. Regarding this clone: Its antigen specificity is not known. Base qualities are missing; no much larger clone stands one base away.

Here is what the overall study found, with its caveats: Significantly lower TCRbeta richness was observed in CMV- and Gag-responding cells than in anti-CD3/anti-CD28-responding cells, and higher oligoclonality was observed in CMV-responding cells than in CD3/CD28-stimulated and Gag-responding cells. Because the TCR analyses were done in bulk, restricting them to just the rare CMV-responding cells that actually carried HIV-1 proviruses was not possible. Antigen-responding cells were enriched for expanded CDR3beta sequences that were degenerate, which suggests that CD4+ responses to CMV and Gag underwent convergent selection. The study involved few individuals and tested only a limited range of antigens. TCR oligoclonality correlated with proviral oligoclonality within the same sorted populations.

The immunoSEQ hsTCRB assay version 4, run in survey mode, was used to sequence TCRbeta repertoires from genomic DNA. For TCRbeta sequencing, genomic DNA was diluted to about 10 ng/uL, with up to about 1 ug used per sample. The paper's data handling went like this. Analysis of the TCRbeta data was done in ImmunoSeq Analyzer 3.0, and diversity was computed on productive nucleotide rearrangements. Using the Immunarch R package, the improved Chao index served to estimate lower-bound TCR diversity and the Gini coefficient served to estimate clonality. When different nucleotide rearrangements encoded the same CDR3beta amino acid sequence, each rearrangement was treated as a distinct clonotype. TCRbeta sequences significantly enriched in antigen-responding cells relative to anti-CD3/anti-CD28-activated cells were identified by differential abundance analysis. Using predicted peptide-MHC specificity as the basis, GLIPH2 grouped TCRs into clusters, both for each participant individually and for the merged data sets that combined participants. TCRdb took over this immuneACCESS table, retaining in-frame rearrangements with V and J assigned. Such tables are incomplete; in checked studies, under half of the missing clones stem from an unresolved V gene, and the remainder is unexplained. V, J and clone size were drawn from that table, and D and trimming were deduced from the DNA. In this sample the table shows 30,000 or so clones, about four fifths of which occur a single time. 15% to 20% of the sample rests with the top ten.

The treatment or condition label of this sample denotes: suppressive antiretroviral therapy. A pool of overlapping HIV-1 Gag 15-mer peptides, at roughly 0.91 ug per peptide per mL, was used to stimulate the cells. Memory CD4+ T cells that did not respond, being CD40L-negative, CD69-negative and CD45RO-high, were sorted as memory populations depleted of antigen-responding cells. HIV-1-infected adults in whom suppressive ART had been started during chronic infection were enrolled as participants. Participants had undetectable plasma HIV-1 RNA below 50 copies/mL for at least 4 years. To be included, a participant needed positive CMV serology and a CD4+ T cell count above 400 cells/uL. Before stimulation, PBMCs were isolated using density centrifugation and then depleted of CD8+ T cells. CD8-depleted PBMCs were stimulated for approximately 18 hours with anti-CD28/CD49d costimulation, CD40-blocking antibody and enfuvirtide to prevent new infections. Cell sorting was done on a Beckman Coulter MoFlo Legacy or XDP sorter, and dead cells were excluded with propidium iodide. Genomic DNA was extracted with the QIAamp DNA Mini Kit for samples above one million cells, otherwise with the Quick-DNA Microprep Kit.

The receptor was derived from an adult woman with HIV who was CMV-seropositive. The material was CD4+ T cells sorted from PBMCs after approximately 18-hour stimulation, obtained from a patient who received antiretroviral therapy. Read against the paper, the sample's cell subset or site label means: CD40L-CD69- CD45RO-high memory CD4 T cells not responding to Gag peptides. The chain was built from TRBV6-5 and TRBJ1-6, and TRBD1 may be the D gene, going by 5 matching bases. The CDR3 region has the sequence CATSPGRNSPLHF. The sequence in DNA is TGTGCCACCTCCCCGGGGCGGAATTCACCCCTCCACTTT.